Included here is one T cell receptor (beta chain) sequence, with context. The antigen this receptor binds is unknown. No qualities accompany the bases; no much larger clone lies one base away. DNA from CEF-cultured naive and memory CD4+ T cells underwent immunoSEQ TCR-beta sequencing at survey level. The authors processed their data as follows. During preprocessing, nonproductive sequences were removed, along with CDR3s that did not begin with C, did not end with F or W, or were shorter than 7 amino acids. The MANAFEST web app identified antigen-specific clonotypes based on expansion compared with the reference and other culture wells. A clone counted as positive if significantly expanded in 2 of 3 replicate wells versus the reference culture at FDR below 0.05. A further requirement for positive clones was significant expansion compared with all other tandem wells, along with an odds ratio above 5. Cultured and uncultured naive and memory CD4+ repertoires were searched for previously identified spike- and CEF-reactive CDR3s. CDR3 homology was quantified as pairwise Levenshtein distance, calculated with the stringdist R package after three terminal residues were trimmed from each end. TCRdb limited this immuneACCESS table to in-frame rearrangements with V and J called. A share of clones is missing; checked studies link under half to unresolved V genes, and the rest is unexplained. D and trimming were read from the DNA, whereas the V and J calls and clone size are those reported in that table. The sample includes around 30,000 clones, with more than 60% observed a single time. Jointly, the top ten make up 3.4% of the sample.

The data are from a study of CD4 T cells in relation to SARS-CoV-2 and coronaviruses (dated by TCRdb to the early 2020s). In the study overall: In the ViraFEST assay, PBMCs were cultured with antigen for roughly 11 days, after which TCR beta CDR3s were sequenced to identify antigen-specific clonal expansions. A median age of around 38 years, with a range of roughly 21 to 75 years, was recorded for the full convalescent cohort of about a dozen patients. Among the roughly twelve convalescent patients, 8 males and 4 females were included, and two of the subjects were Hispanic. HLA restriction was mapped for shared crossreactive spike epitopes using patient-derived lymphoblastoid cell lines. At the level of individual TCR clonotypes, the study measured memory CD4+ T cell crossreactivity between SARS-CoV-2 spike protein and common cold coronavirus spike proteins. The Adaptive Biotechnologies TCR-sequencing kit was used to sequence samples from three pre-COVID donors and the naive versus memory experiments, while other data came from Illumina-based sequencing. A different TCR-beta assay, based on Illumina, was used to sequence expansion assays from other donors in the study.

The germline V gene provides CDR1 KGHDR and CDR2 SFDVKD. V and J are truncated by 3 bases and 1 base respectively, leaving an intervening sequence of 17 bases. From the cysteine up to the phenylalanine, the CDR3 has a length of 17 residues. The CDR3 DNA has 51 bases and is translated from base 1. Broad study findings and their caveats: Because the crossreactivity analysis focused on spike protein, crossreactivity against other viral proteins was not assessed. Naive versus memory sequencing indicated that memory recall responses, rather than primary responses primed during culture, are detected by the assay. About 60% of donors had memory CD4+ clonotypes that crossrecognized SARS-CoV-2 and at least one common cold coronavirus spike. Significantly weaker SARS-CoV-2-driven expansion was shown by crossreactive clones than by monoreactive clones, consistent with antigenic imprinting. No donor contributed both pre-pandemic and post-infection samples, which limited tracing the source of pre-existing responses. Small numbers of patients and of tested TCRs limited the study.

To separate naive from memory CD4+ T cells, cryopreserved PBMCs first underwent CD4 enrichment and then EasySep naive CD4+ T cell enrichment. Sorted naive or memory CD4+ T cells (around 110,000) were grown at a 1:1 ratio with T cell-depleted PBMCs and CEF peptides for about nine days. In general, every peptide culture condition was set up in three replicate wells. PBMCs were isolated from leukapheresis product or whole blood by Ficoll-Paque PLUS gradient centrifugation. PBMCs were either cryopreserved at -140°C or used fresh in the expansion assay. The QIAamp Micro DNA Kit was used to extract genomic DNA from the CD4+ T cells.

Sequencing was carried out using memory CD4+ T cells from PBMCs, cultured in vitro. Explained via the paper, the cell subset or site label denotes: memory (non-naive) CD4+ T cells. Recombination connected TRBV24-1 to TRBJ2-5; no confident D gene assignment can be made. This sequence originates from an adult with COVID-19. The sequenced DNA is TGTGCCACCAGTGATAACCGAGCCACCGGGCCCCAAGAGACCCAGTACTTC. This translates into CATSDNRATGPQETQYF.